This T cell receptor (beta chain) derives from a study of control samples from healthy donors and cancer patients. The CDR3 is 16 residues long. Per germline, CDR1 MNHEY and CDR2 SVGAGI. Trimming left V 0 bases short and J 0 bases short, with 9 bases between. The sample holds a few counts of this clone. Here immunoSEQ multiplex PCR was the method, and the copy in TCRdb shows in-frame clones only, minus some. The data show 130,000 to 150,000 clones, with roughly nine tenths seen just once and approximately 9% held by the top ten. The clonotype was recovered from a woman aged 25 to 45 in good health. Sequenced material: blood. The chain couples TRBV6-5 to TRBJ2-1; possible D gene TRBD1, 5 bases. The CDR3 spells CASSYSQGRSYNEQFF. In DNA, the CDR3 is TGTGCCAGCAGTTACTCCCAGGGCCGCTCCTACAATGAGCAGTTCTTC.